These 20 T cell receptor beta chains share one sample of origin, sequenced in a study of T cell repertoires in cytomegalovirus infection. TCRdb recomputed calls from the reads with MiXCR, one row per CDR3 protein. The data contain about 35,000 distinct CDR3 sequences, 52% of them singletons. The antigens for these receptors are not known. Sequences were derived from CD8+ T cells from cultured PBMCs, sampled from culture after CMV antigen stimulation. These receptor sequences come from a human donor in good health (CMV status not recorded). Some clones in this sample may be carry-over from other donors' samples.

This clonotype was observed a few times. The chain uses TRBV27 and TRBJ1-1, with TRBD1 as a possible D gene (5 bases). Germline V gene sequence: CDR1 MNHEY, CDR2 SMNVEV (reference sequence). The V gene lost 0 bases and the J gene lost 6 bases, with 14 bases spanning the gap. CDR3 length: 15 residues. CDR3: CASSLSPGGRAEAFF. DNA for the CDR3: TGTGCCAGCAGTTTATCGCCCGGGGGTAGAGCTGAAGCTTTCTTT.

This chain's CDR3 is CASSREGTGSGELFF. CDR3 nucleotide sequence: TGTGCCAGCAGCCGAGAGGGGACTGGGTCCGGGGAGCTGTTTTTT. The V gene is TRBV9, the J gene TRBJ2-2; D may be TRBD2 (6 bases). The germline V and J ends were trimmed by 4 bases and 6 bases, with 16 bases remaining between them. CDR3 length: 15 amino acids. Looked up from germline, CDR1 is SGDLS and CDR2 is YYNGEE.

This rearrangement joins TRBV6-5 to TRBJ1-2, with D unclear. Germline loops: CDR1 MNHEY, CDR2 SVGAGI. V was clipped by 2 bases and J by 6 bases, with 10 bases between them. This CDR3 has 13 residues. The DNA of the CDR3 is TGTGCCAGCAGTTACGGAGGGTATGATGGCTACACCTTC. Its translation is CASSYGGYDGYTF.

This chain links TRBV12-3 or TRBV12-4 with TRBJ1-2; D not certain. The CDR3 contains 13 residues. The V gene lost 5 bases and the J gene lost 1 base, with 8 bases spanning the gap. The CDR3 DNA reads TGTGCCAGCAGTCCGACACGTAACTATGGCTACACCTTC. Translation: CASSPTRNYGYTF.

The J gene is TRBJ1-1, the V gene TRBV27, with D perhaps TRBD1 (5 bases). The germline CDR1 and CDR2 sequences are MNHEY and SMNVEV (reference sequence). The CDR3 spans 13 residues. Trimming took 9 bases from V and 0 from J, leaving 11 bases between them. This CDR3 is CASAWGLNTEAFF. CDR3 nucleotide sequence: TGTGCCAGTGCTTGGGGGTTGAACACTGAAGCTTTCTTT.

The chain's CDR3 is CASSEGPREEQYF. DNA of the CDR3: TGTGCCAGCAGTGAGGGGCCCCGGGAGGAGCAGTACTTC. The chain is built from TRBV2 and TRBJ2-7, with D tentatively TRBD2 (6 bases). The CDR3 is 13 amino acids. V was pared by 3 bases and J by 7 bases, with 13 bases between. Germline CDR1 is SNHLY and CDR2 is FYNNEI.

The V call is TRBV27, the J call TRBJ1-5; D possibly corresponds to TRBD1 (6 bases). The length of the CDR3 is 15 residues. V lost 3 bases, J lost 8 bases, and 17 bases lay in between. CDR1 and CDR2 (germline): MNHEY, SMNVEV (reference sequence). The CDR3 spells CASSFTGLQGEPQHF. The CDR3 DNA is TGTGCCAGCAGTTTTACAGGGTTACAAGGTGAGCCCCAGCATTTT.

The V and J genes are TRBV7-3 and TRBJ2-2; TRBD2 is a possible D gene (6 bases). The ends were cut back, 2 bases at V and 3 bases at J, with 7 bases in the middle. CDR1 and CDR2 from the germline V gene are SGHTA and FQGTGA. This CDR3 has 14 amino acids. CDR3 region: CASSLPGDTGELFF. The CDR3 bases are TGTGCCAGCAGCTTACCGGGAGACACCGGGGAGCTGTTTTTT.

There are a few counts of this clonotype. The V gene is TRBV7-3, the J gene TRBJ1-4, with 9 bases fitting TRBD1. The junction had 8 bases not matched to a gene; V was cut back by 5 bases and J by 7 bases. CDR3 length equals 15 residues. CDR1 and CDR2 from the germline V gene are SGHTA and FQGTGA. The CDR3 nucleotides read TGTGCCAGCAGCCCTACAGGGGGCGCCCGTGAAAAACTGTTTTTT. Translated, it gives CASSPTGGAREKLFF.

This clonotype was detected many times. The V and J genes are TRBV6-5 and TRBJ2-2, with 9 bases matching TRBD2. Per germline, CDR1 MNHEY and CDR2 SVGAGI. CDR3 length equals 17 residues. The V gene end was trimmed by 2 bases and the J gene end by 1 base; junction bases not matched to a gene: 5. The CDR3 coding sequence is TGTGCCAGCAGTTACCTCTCGCGGGGGGGGAACACCGGGGAGCTGTTTTTT. Encoded protein: CASSYLSRGGNTGELFF.

This clonotype was found once. CDR3 residues: CASSFPDGDEQFF. The CDR3 DNA sequence: TGTGCCAGCAGTTTTCCAGACGGCGATGAGCAGTTCTTC. J is TRBJ2-1 and V is TRBV6-6; D remains unclear. The V end lost 4 bases, the J end lost 8 bases, and 12 bases lay between the germline ends. The V gene's germline CDR1 is MNHNY and CDR2 SVGAGI (reference sequence). The CDR3 totals 13 residues.

The genes are TRBV12-3 or TRBV12-4 and TRBJ1-1, with no clear D. The CDR3 length is 14 residues. V was clipped by 6 bases and J by 3 bases, with 14 bases between them. CDR3 loop: CASRDDATYTEAFF. CDR3 DNA sequence: TGTGCCAGCAGGGACGACGCGACTTACACTGAAGCTTTCTTT.

The CDR3 bases are TGTGCCAGCAGTCCCCGGGGACTAGCGGGAGGCCGGGGAACCTACGAGCAGTACTTC. It is translated as CASSPRGLAGGRGTYEQYF. The V call is TRBV27, the J call TRBJ2-7; 15 bases fit TRBD2. The CDR3 totals 19 residues. Germline V lookup: CDR1 MNHEY, CDR2 SMNVEV (reference sequence). After removal of 5 bases from V and 2 bases from J, the junction contained 13 bases not matched to a gene.

J is TRBJ2-7 and V is TRBV6-2 or TRBV6-3; 7 bases align to TRBD1. The germline CDR1 and CDR2 sequences are MNHEY and SVGEGT. The CDR3 runs 14 residues. V shed 1 base and J 2 bases; nucleotides not matched to a gene: 2. In nucleotides, the CDR3 is TGTGCCAGCAGTTACTGGGACAGAGCCTACGAGCAGTACTTC. Protein sequence: CASSYWDRAYEQYF.

J is TRBJ2-6 and V is TRBV7-2; D is unclear. The germline V gene has CDR1 SGHTA and CDR2 FQGNSA. V lost 7 bases to trimming and J lost 0 bases, with 4 bases between them. This CDR3 has 13 residues. The CDR3 reads CASTVSGANVLTF. In DNA, the CDR3 is TGTGCCAGCACTGTCTCTGGGGCCAACGTCCTGACTTTC.

The chain is built from TRBV7-6 and TRBJ2-5; TRBD2 agrees at 10 bases. Trimming at V came to 7 bases and at J to 2 bases, leaving 10 bases not matched to a gene. This CDR3 has 16 residues. Germline CDR1 and CDR2: SGHVS and FNYEAQ. The CDR3: CASTDWLAGDQETQYF. The CDR3, as DNA: TGTGCCAGCACCGACTGGCTAGCGGGGGATCAAGAGACCCAGTACTTC.

V usage is TRBV28 and J usage is TRBJ2-1, with D hard to call. Trimming removed 3 bases from V and 7 bases from J, with 16 bases in between. CDR1 is MDHEN and CDR2 is SYDVKM in the germline V gene. The CDR3 is 15 amino acids. The CDR3 coding sequence is TGTGCCAGCAGTTTTCTAAACCCTCTCGGGAATGAGCAGTTCTTC. This gives the protein CASSFLNPLGNEQFF.

The rearrangement joins TRBV7-4 to TRBJ2-7; 12 bases are shared with TRBD1. Trimming at V came to 1 base and at J to 6 bases, leaving 4 bases not matched to a gene. The CDR3 contains 15 residues. Germline lookup yields CDR1 SGHVT and CDR2 SQSDAQ. The CDR3 DNA follows: TGTGCCAGCAGCTTAGTGGGACAGGGGGCCTCCGAGCAGTACTTC. It specifies CASSLVGQGASEQYF.

This chain links TRBV7-2 with TRBJ2-7; D is possibly TRBD1 (6 bases). Deletions cut 5 bases from V and 3 bases from J, with 14 bases between. CDR3 size: 14 residues. Germline V gives CDR1 SGHTA, CDR2 FQGNSA. The CDR3 protein is CASSTPGTIYEQYF. In DNA form, the CDR3 reads TGTGCCAGCAGCACGCCCGGGACAATCTACGAGCAGTACTTC. Based on the CDR3 plus reference TRBV7-2 and TRBJ2-7, the full variable domain is GAGVSQSPSNKVTEKGKDVELRCDPISGHTALYWYRQSLGQGLEFLIYFQGNSAPDKSGLPSDRFSAERTGGSVSTLTIQRTQQEDSAVYLCASSTPGTIYEQYFGPGTRLTVT.

Only a few counts were recorded for this clonotype. This chain links TRBV27 with TRBJ2-7; 7 nucleotides align to TRBD2. CDR3 length: 15 residues. CDR1 and CDR2 (germline): MNHEY, SMNVEV (reference sequence). J was trimmed by 3 bases and V by 6 bases; bases with no gene match: 11. The CDR3 protein is CASSFGGTTYYEQYF. The CDR3 DNA sequence: TGTGCCAGCAGCTTTGGAGGGACTACCTACTACGAGCAGTACTTC.